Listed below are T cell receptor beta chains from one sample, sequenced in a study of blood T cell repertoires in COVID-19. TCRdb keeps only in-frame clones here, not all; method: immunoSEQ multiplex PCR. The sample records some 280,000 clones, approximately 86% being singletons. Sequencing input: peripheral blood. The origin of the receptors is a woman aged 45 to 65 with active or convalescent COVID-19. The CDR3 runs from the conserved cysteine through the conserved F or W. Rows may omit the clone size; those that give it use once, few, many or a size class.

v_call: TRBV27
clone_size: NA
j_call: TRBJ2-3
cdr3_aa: CASSLLTSAYTDTQYF

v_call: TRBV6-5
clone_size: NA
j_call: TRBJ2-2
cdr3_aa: CASSYEGATGELFF

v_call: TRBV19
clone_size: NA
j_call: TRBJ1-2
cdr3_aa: CASSQQVSVAYTF

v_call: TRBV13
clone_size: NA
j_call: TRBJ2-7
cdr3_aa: CASSSGQAPYEQYF

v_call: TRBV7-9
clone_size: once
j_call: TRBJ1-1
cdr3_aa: CASSYQQFSNTEAFF

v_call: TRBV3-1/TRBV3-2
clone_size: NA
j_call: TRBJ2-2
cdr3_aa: CASSQAEVNTGELFF

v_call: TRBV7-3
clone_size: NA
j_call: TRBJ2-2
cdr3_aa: CASSPWGGARNTGELFF

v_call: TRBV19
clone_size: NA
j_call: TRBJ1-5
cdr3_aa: CASSIDDRGLGQPQHF

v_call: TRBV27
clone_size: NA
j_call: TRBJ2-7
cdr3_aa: CASSSPGGQGLWEQYF

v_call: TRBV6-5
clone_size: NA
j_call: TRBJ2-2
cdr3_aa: CASSRGTAGELFF

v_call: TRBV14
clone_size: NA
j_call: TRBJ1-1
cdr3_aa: CASSQDSWYTEAFF

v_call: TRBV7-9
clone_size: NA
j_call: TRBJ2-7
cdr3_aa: CASSFSSAEQYF

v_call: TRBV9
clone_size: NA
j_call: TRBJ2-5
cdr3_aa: CASSAGGIGGETQYF

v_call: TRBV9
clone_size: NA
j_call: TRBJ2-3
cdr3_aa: CASSAPGGTDTQYF

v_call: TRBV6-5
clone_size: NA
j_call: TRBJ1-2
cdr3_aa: CASSYSTDHLPYGYTF